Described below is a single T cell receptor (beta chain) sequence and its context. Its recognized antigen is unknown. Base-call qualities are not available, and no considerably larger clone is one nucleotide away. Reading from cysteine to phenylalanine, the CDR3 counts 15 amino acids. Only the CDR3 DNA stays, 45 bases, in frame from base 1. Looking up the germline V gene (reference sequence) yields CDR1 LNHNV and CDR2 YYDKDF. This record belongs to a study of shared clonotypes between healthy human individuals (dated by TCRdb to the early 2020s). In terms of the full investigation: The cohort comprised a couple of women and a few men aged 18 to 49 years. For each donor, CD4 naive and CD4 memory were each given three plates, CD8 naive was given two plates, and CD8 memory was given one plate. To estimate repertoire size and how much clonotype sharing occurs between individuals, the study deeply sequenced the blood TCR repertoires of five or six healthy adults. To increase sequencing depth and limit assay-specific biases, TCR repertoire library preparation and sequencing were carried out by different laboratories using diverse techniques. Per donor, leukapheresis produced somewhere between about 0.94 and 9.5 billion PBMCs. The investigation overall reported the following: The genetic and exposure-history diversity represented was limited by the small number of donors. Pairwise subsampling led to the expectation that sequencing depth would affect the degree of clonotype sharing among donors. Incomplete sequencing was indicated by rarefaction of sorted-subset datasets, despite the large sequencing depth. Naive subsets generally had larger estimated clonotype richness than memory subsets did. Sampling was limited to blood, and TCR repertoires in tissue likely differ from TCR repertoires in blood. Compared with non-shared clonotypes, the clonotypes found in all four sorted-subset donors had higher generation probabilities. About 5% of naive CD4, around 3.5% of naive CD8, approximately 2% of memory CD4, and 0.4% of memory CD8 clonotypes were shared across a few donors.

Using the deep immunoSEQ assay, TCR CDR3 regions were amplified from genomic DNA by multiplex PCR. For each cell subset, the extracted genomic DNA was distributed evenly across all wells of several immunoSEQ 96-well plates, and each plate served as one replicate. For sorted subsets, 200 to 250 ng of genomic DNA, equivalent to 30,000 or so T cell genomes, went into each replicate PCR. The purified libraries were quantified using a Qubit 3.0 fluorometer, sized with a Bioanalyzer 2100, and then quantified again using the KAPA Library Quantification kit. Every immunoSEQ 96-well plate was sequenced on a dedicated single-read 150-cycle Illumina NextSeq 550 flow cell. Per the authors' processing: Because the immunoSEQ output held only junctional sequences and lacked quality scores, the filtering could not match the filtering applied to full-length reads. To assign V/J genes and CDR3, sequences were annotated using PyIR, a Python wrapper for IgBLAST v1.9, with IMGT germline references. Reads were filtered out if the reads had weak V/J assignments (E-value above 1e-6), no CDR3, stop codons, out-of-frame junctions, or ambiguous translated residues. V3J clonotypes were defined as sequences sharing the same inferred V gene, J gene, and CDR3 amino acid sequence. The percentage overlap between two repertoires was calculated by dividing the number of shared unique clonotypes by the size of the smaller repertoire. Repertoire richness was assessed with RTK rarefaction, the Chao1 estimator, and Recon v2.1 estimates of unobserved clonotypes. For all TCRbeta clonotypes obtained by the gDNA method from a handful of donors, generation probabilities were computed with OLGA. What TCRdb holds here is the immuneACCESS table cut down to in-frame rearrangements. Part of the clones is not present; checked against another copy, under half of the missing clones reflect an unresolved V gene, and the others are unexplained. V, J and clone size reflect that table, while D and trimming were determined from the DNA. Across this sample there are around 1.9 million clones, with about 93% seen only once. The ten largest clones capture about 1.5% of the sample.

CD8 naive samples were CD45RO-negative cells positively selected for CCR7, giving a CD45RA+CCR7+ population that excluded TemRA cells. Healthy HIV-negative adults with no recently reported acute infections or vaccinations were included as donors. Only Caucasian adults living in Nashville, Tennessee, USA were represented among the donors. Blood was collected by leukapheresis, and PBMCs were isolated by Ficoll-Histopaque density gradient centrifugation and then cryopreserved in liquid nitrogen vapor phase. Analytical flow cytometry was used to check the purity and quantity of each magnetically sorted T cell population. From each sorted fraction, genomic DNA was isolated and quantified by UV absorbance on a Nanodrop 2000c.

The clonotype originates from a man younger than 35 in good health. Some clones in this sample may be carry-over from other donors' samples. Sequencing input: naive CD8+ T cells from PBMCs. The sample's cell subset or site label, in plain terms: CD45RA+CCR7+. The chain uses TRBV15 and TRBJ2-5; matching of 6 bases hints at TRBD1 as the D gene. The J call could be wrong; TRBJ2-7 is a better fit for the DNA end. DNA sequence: TGTGCCACCAGCACAAAGCCGACAGGTCCCTACGAGCAGTACTTC. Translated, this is CATSTKPTGPYEQYF.